Shown below are 19 T cell receptor beta chains from a single sample sequenced in a study of regulatory T cells in long-lasting Graves disease. Construction of the TCR beta libraries employed iRepertoire HTBI primers in conjunction with Arm-PCR of CDR3 regions. TCRdb called the multiplex PCR reads again in MiXCR, with one record for every CDR3 protein. The sample includes 400,000 to 500,000 distinct CDR3 sequences, 16% of them seen just once. The time point was: newly diagnosed GD, antithyroid drugs for less than 3 months. The TCR library was prepared using RNA isolated from PBMCs. These data were also reused for a study on T cells in Graves' hyperthyroidism and ophthalmopathy.

The input for sequencing was peripheral blood mononuclear cells (PBMCs), taken at new diagnosis, from a patient treated with antithyroid drugs. These receptors were obtained from a woman under 40 with Graves disease.

This sequence joins TRBV19 and TRBJ1-1; 7 nucleotides line up with TRBD1. J lost 4 bases, V lost 6 bases, and 8 bases had no gene match. CDR1 and CDR2 (germline): LNHDA, SQIVND (reference sequence). The CDR3 loop spans 14 amino acids. CDR3 in amino acids: CASRRQGPPTEAFF. CDR3 nucleotide sequence: TGTGCCAGTAGAAGACAGGGTCCTCCCACTGAAGCTTTCTTT.

Turning to this clonotype: A much larger clone differs by one base, so this may be a read error. The chain uses TRBV11-2 and TRBJ2-1; D perhaps matches TRBD1 (6 bases). Looked up from germline, CDR1 is SGHAT and CDR2 is FQNNGV. With 1 base removed from V and 10 bases from J, the gap between germline ends came to 20 bases. CDR3 length: 16 amino acids. The CDR3 reads CASSLVSSGGWYEQFF. CDR3 DNA: TGTGCCAGCAGCTTAGTTAGTAGTGGGGGCTGGTACGAGCAGTTCTTC.

This clonotype was seen more than once but under ten times. J is TRBJ2-7 and V is TRBV20-1; 7 nucleotides line up with TRBD1. The CDR3 consists of 12 residues. Germline CDR1 and CDR2: DFQATT and SNEGSKA (reference sequence). The V and J ends lost 4 bases and 3 bases, in that order; junction bases with no gene match: 3. The CDR3 nucleotides read TGCAGTGCTACCCGGGACAGCTACGAGCAGTACTTC. Protein product: CSATRDSYEQYF.

This clonotype was counted only a few times. The rearrangement uses TRBV19 and TRBJ2-3, with D tentatively TRBD1 (6 bases). This CDR3 contains 14 residues. The V gene's germline CDR1 is LNHDA and CDR2 SQIVND (reference sequence). Trimming cost V 10 bases and J 4 bases, with 18 bases left between them. CDR3 region: CATGLGHGADTQYF. CDR3 in DNA: TGTGCCACCGGGCTGGGACATGGGGCAGATACGCAGTATTTT.

At least ten counts were recorded for this clonotype. V gene TRBV7-2 combines with J gene TRBJ1-2; the D is unclear. The CDR3 loop spans 16 amino acids. V was pared by 2 bases and J by 0 bases, with 13 bases between. CDR1 and CDR2 (germline): SGHTA, FQGNSA. The CDR3 sequence is CASSLREGLTNYGYTF. The CDR3 region has the DNA TGTGCCAGCAGCTTAAGGGAGGGCCTAACTAACTATGGCTACACCTTC.

This clonotype was observed many times. The chain uses TRBV18 and TRBJ1-5; the D is unclear. The CDR3 extends over 15 amino acids. Per the germline V gene, CDR1 is KGHSH and CDR2 is LQKENI. The ends were cut back, 3 bases at V and 4 bases at J, with 13 bases in the middle. The CDR3 spells CASSPLVSPNQPQHF. The DNA for the CDR3 is TGTGCCAGCTCACCCCTCGTTTCCCCGAATCAGCCCCAGCATTTT.

The chain employs TRBV6-1 and TRBJ2-1; tentative D call: TRBD2 (6 bases). Germline CDR1 is MNHNS and CDR2 is SASEGT. Trimming pared 7 bases from V and 4 bases from J, leaving 17 bases between. This CDR3 spans 15 amino acids. CDR3 nucleotide sequence: TGTGCCAGCACCTGGGACGGGAGCTATTACAATGAGCAGTTCTTC. Amino acids: CASTWDGSYYNEQFF.

The genes are TRBV9 and TRBJ2-1; 7 bases agree with TRBD2. CDR3 length: 17 amino acids. V shed 6 bases and J 8 bases; nucleotides not matched to a gene: 20. The V gene's germline CDR1 is SGDLS and CDR2 YYNGEE. CDR3 amino acids: CASTPGVGGGRQYEQFF. CDR3 bases: TGTGCCAGCACCCCAGGCGTGGGGGGAGGGAGACAATATGAGCAGTTCTTC.

The rearrangement uses TRBV9 and TRBJ1-5; D may be TRBD1 (6 bases). The CDR3 is 14 residues long. The V end lost 4 bases, the J end lost 4 bases, and 12 bases lay between the germline ends. The germline gives CDR1 SGDLS, CDR2 YYNGEE. The CDR3 bases are TGTGCCAGCAGCTTTGGGACACAGAATCAGCCCCAGCATTTT. This translates into CASSFGTQNQPQHF.

This clonotype was detected ten times or more. The chain couples TRBV7-9 to TRBJ1-1; D gene ambiguous. CDR3 size: 14 residues. Germline CDR1 SEHNR, CDR2 FQNEAQ (reference sequence). V shed 1 base and J shed 4 bases, with 10 bases lying between them. In DNA form, the CDR3 reads TGTGCCAGCAGCTTAGTAGGAGGCAGCACTGAAGCTTTCTTT. Amino acids: CASSLVGGSTEAFF.

This clonotype appeared many times. The rearrangement uses TRBV15 and TRBJ1-1; D is perhaps TRBD1 (6 bases). V was trimmed by 1 base and J by 4 bases, leaving 10 bases between them. Germline CDR1 is LNHNV and CDR2 is YYDKDF (reference sequence). The CDR3 is made up of 14 amino acids. The CDR3 nucleotides read TGTGCCACCAGCAGAGCGGGGGCCGGCACTGAAGCTTTCTTT. It is translated as CATSRAGAGTEAFF.

This clonotype was observed a handful of times. The genes are TRBV5-1 and TRBJ2-2, with a possible D match to TRBD1 (8 bases). CDR1 is SGHRS, CDR2 YFSETQ, per germline. Trimming pared 1 base from V and 3 bases from J, leaving 10 bases between. There are 15 residues in the CDR3. CDR3 residues: CASSLTGGDTGELFF. Here the CDR3 DNA reads TGCGCCAGCAGCTTGACAGGGGGGGACACCGGGGAGCTGTTTTTT.

The chain employs TRBV20-1 and TRBJ2-2, with TRBD2 matching 9 bases. There are 16 residues in the CDR3. Germline CDR1 and CDR2: DFQATT and SNEGSKA (reference sequence). V dropped 6 bases and J dropped 0; count of bases not matched to a gene: 8. CDR3 DNA: TGCAGTGCGAATCGACTAGCGGAGACGAACACCGGGGAGCTGTTTTTT. This gives the protein CSANRLAETNTGELFF.

This clonotype came up once. The chain employs TRBV28 and TRBJ2-7; 10 nucleotides align to TRBD2. The CDR3 extends over 14 amino acids. The junction had 5 bases not matched to a gene; V was cut back by 5 bases and J by 4 bases. From germline, CDR1 is MDHEN and CDR2 SYDVKM. CDR3 DNA: TGTGCCAGCAGTACCGGGACTAGCGTGTACGAGCAGTACTTC. It translates to CASSTGTSVYEQYF.

This clonotype has a count of ten or more. V and J are TRBV30 and TRBJ1-5; D not resolved. The CDR3 loop spans 15 amino acids. CDR1 GTSNPN and CDR2 SVGIG come from the germline V gene (reference sequence). V dropped 3 bases and J dropped 0 bases, with 12 bases sitting between them. The CDR3 spells CAWSPGGYSNQPQHF. The CDR3 nucleotides read TGTGCCTGGAGCCCCGGCGGGTATAGCAATCAGCCCCAGCATTTT.

This clonotype was seen more than once but under ten times. This chain joins TRBV20-1 and TRBJ1-2, with D unclear. Germline-derived CDR1 and CDR2 are DFQATT and SNEGSKA (reference sequence). The length of the CDR3 is 13 residues. V was clipped by 0 bases and J by 7 bases, with 12 bases between them. Here the CDR3 DNA reads TGCAGTGCTAGAGATCGGGGTACGACTGGCTACACCTTC. This sequence encodes CSARDRGTTGYTF.

This chain uses TRBV30 with TRBJ1-1; D is uncertain. Germline assignment: CDR1 GTSNPN and CDR2 SVGIG (reference sequence). The CDR3 is made up of 16 amino acids. Deletions cut 5 bases from V and 3 bases from J, with 22 bases between. The CDR3, as DNA: TGTGCCTGGTTATCCGACGGGTCGCCTCGAGACACTGAAGCTTTCTTT. This gives the protein CAWLSDGSPRDTEAFF.

This clonotype was seen ten or more times. V gene TRBV3-1 combines with J gene TRBJ2-4; D is tentatively TRBD1 or TRBD2 (5 bases each). With 6 bases removed from V and 1 base from J, the gap between germline ends came to 13 bases. Germline CDR1 and CDR2: LGHDT and YNNKEL (reference sequence). This CDR3 comprises 15 residues. CDR3 sequence (DNA): TGTGCCAGCAGTCGTGGGGGATTCGCCAAAAACATTCAGTACTTC. Its translation is CASSRGGFAKNIQYF.

This clonotype was detected ten times or more. The chain links TRBV2 to TRBJ2-3; tentatively, D is TRBD2 (6 bases). The CDR3 is 14 amino acids. The germline gives CDR1 SNHLY, CDR2 FYNNEI. The CDR3 region is CAQRRGGSTDTQYF. CDR3 nucleotides: TGTGCTCAACGGAGGGGTGGTAGCACAGATACGCAGTATTTT.